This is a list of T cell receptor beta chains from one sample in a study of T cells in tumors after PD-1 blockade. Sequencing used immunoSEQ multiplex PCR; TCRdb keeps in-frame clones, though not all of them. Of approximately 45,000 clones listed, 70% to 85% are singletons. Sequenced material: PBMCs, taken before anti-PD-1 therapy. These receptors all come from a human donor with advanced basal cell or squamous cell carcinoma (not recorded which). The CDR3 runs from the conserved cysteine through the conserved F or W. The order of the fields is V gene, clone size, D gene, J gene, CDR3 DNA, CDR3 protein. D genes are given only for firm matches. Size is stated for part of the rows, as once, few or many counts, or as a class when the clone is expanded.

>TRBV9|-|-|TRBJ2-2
TGTGCCAGCAGGCCCGGGAACACCGGGGAGCTGTTTTTT
CASRPGNTGELFF
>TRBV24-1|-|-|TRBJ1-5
TGTGCCACCAGTGACCAGAACAGCGGCAATCAGCCCCAGCATTTT
CATSDQNSGNQPQHF
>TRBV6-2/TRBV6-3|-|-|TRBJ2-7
TGTGCCAGCAGTTTCCGACGGAAGGGGCCCTACGAGCAGTACTTC
CASSFRRKGPYEQYF
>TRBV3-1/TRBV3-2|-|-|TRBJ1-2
TGTGCCAGCAGCCCCCAGGGTCTCAGCTATGGCTACACCTTC
CASSPQGLSYGYTF
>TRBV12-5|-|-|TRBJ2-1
TGTGCTAGTGGTTTGCCCAGGGGGGAAGGGGGGGAGTTCTTC
CASGLPRGEGGEFF
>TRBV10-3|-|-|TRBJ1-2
TGTGCCATCAGTGCGGACAATACGGGATTAAGGGCTGGCTACACCTTC
CAISADNTGLRAGYTF
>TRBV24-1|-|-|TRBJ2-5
TGTGCCACCAGTGATTACCCAGGGGTAGAGACCCAGTACTTC
CATSDYPGVETQYF
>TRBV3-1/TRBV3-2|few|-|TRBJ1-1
TGTGCCAGCACGCTGGCTGGGGTTACTGAAGCTTTCTTT
CASTLAGVTEAFF
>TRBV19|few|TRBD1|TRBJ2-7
TGTGCCAGTAGTATGGGGACAGGGTACTCCGAGCAGTACTTC
CASSMGTGYSEQYF
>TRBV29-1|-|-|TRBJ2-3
TGCAGCGTTGAAGGCGCGGTAGGGGATAGAAGAGATACGCAGTATTTT
CSVEGAVGDRRDTQYF
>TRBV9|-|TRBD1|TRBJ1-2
TGTGCCAGCAGCCCCCGGACAGGGGGCAGCTATGGCTACACCTTC
CASSPRTGGSYGYTF
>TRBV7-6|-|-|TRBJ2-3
TGTGCCAGCAGCTTTTCAGATACGCAGTATTTT
CASSFSDTQYF
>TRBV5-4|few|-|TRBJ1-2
TGTGCCAGCAGCTTACCGGGGTCAGGGCCACATGGCTACACCTTC
CASSLPGSGPHGYTF
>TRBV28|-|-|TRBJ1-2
TGTGCCAGCAGTTTGGAGTATGGGGGGGGAAGTCCCTATGGCTACACCTTC
CASSLEYGGGSPYGYTF
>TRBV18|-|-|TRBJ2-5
TGTGCCAGCTCACCAATCGGTCTGGAGGAGACCCAGTACTTC
CASSPIGLEETQYF
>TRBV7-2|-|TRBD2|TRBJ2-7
TGTGCCAGCAGCACGGGACTAGCGGGAGGGCAGTACTTC
CASSTGLAGGQYF
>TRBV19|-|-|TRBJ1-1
TGTGCCAGTAGTATAGTCAGGAACACTGAAGCTTTCTTT
CASSIVRNTEAFF
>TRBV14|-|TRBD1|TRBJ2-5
TGTGCCAGCAGCCAGGGGACAGCTGGAGGACAGCGAGAGACCCAGTACTTC
CASSQGTAGGQRETQYF
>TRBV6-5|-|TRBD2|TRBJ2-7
TGTGCCAGCAGGATACCTCGCAGCGGGAGGGCCGAGCAGTACTTC
CASRIPRSGRAEQYF
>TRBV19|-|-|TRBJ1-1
TGTGCCACCCTAAGGCCCTCCGGGAACACTGAAGCTTTCTTT
CATLRPSGNTEAFF
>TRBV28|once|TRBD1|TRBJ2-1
TGTGCCAGCAGAACGACCCGGGACAGAATTACGCCAAGTGAGCAGTTCTTC
CASRTTRDRITPSEQFF
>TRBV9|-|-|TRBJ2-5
TGTGCCAGCAGCAGATCAGAGTACCAAGAGACCCAGTACTTC
CASSRSEYQETQYF
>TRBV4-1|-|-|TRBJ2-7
TGCGCCAGCAGCCTCAAGGAGGGCCCAGCCTACGAGCAGTACTTC
CASSLKEGPAYEQYF
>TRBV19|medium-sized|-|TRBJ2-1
TGTGCCAGTAGTATAGATTTCCGGGGCGGGGACAATGAGCAGTTCTTC
CASSIDFRGGDNEQFF
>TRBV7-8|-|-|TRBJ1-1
TGTGCCAGCAGCTTAAGTAACGGGGGGCGGGCGACTGAAGCTTTCTTT
CASSLSNGGRATEAFF
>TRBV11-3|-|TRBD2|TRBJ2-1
TGTGCCAGCAGCCTCGGACTAGCGGGGAGCTCCTACAATGAGCAGTTCTTC
CASSLGLAGSSYNEQFF
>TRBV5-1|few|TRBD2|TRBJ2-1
TGCGCCAGCAGCCCGCGGACTAGCGGGACCTACAATGAGCAGTTCTTC
CASSPRTSGTYNEQFF
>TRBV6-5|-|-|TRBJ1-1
TGTGCCAGCAGCCCCGGGACATCGAGAACTGAAGCTTTCTTT
CASSPGTSRTEAFF
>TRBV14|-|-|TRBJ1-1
TGTGCCAGCAGCCCCCCAGAGAGAGGGGGATACACTGAAGCTTTCTTT
CASSPPERGGYTEAFF
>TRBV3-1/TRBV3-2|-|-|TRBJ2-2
TGTGCCAGCAGCCAATCTCGGGAGTCGAACACCGGGGAGCTGTTTTTT
CASSQSRESNTGELFF
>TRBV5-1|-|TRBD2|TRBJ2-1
TGCGCCAGCAGCTTGGAGAGGACTAGCGGGGGCGATGAGCAGTTCTTC
CASSLERTSGGDEQFF
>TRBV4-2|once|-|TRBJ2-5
TGTGCCAGCAGCTATGGTGTCAGCGAGACCCAGTACTTC
CASSYGVSETQYF
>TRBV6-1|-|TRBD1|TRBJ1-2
TGTGCCAGCAGTGATCAGGGGGAAGGAGAAAACTATGGCTACACCTTC
CASSDQGEGENYGYTF
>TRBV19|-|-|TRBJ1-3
TGTGCCAGTAGTAGAAGACCGATCTCTGGAAACACCATATATTTT
CASSRRPISGNTIYF
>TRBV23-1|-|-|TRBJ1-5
TGCGCCAGCAGTCGATTGGGGGTTGATAGCAATCAGCCCCAGCATTTT
CASSRLGVDSNQPQHF
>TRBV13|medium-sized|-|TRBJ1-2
TGTGCCAGCAGCCCACTCGGACAGAATGGCTACACCTTC
CASSPLGQNGYTF
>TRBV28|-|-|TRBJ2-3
TGTGCCAGCAACTCACCGGGAAGCACAGATACGCAGTATTTT
CASNSPGSTDTQYF
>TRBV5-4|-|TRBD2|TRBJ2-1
TGTGCCAGCAGCTTCGGGGACTACATCTACAATGAGCAGTTCTTC
CASSFGDYIYNEQFF
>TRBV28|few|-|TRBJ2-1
TGTGCCAGCGCGTTATTGACTAGTAAGTTCTTC
CASALLTSKFF
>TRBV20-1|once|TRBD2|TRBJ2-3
TGCAGTGCTAGTCTTAGCGGGAGGGCCGGTGATACGCAGTATTTT
CSASLSGRAGDTQYF
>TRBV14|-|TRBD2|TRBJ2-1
TGTGCCAGCAGCCAAGGGGCTAGCGGGAGCTATGAGCAGTTCTTC
CASSQGASGSYEQFF
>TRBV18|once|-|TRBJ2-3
TGTGCCAGCTCACCAGAATCAGATACGCAGTATTTT
CASSPESDTQYF
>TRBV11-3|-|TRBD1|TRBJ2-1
TGTGCCAGCAGTCCGCCGGGACAGAACTGGTTAAATGAGCAGTTCTTC
CASSPPGQNWLNEQFF
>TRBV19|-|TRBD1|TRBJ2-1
TGTGCCAGTATTGGGGGCAGGGGGCCCAATGAGCAGTTCTTC
CASIGGRGPNEQFF
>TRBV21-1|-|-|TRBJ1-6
TGTGCCAGCAGCAAAAGAAGGGACAGGGGGGGTAATTCACCCCTCCACTTT
CASSKRRDRGGNSPLHF
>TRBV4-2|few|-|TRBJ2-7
TGTGCCAGCAGCCCCGGACATGGCTACGAGCAGTACTTC
CASSPGHGYEQYF
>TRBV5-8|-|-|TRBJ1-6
TGTGCCAGCAGCATGGGAGTCGGTTCACCCCTCCACTTT
CASSMGVGSPLHF